The entry that follows covers one T cell receptor beta chain sequence. The data were obtained in a study of blood T cell repertoires in COVID-19. Study at large: Researchers got acute and convalescent COVID-19 samples from the United States, Italy and Spain.

The germline V gene encodes CDR1 SQVTM and CDR2 ANQGSEA. The V end lost 4 bases, the J end lost 2 bases, and 9 bases lay between the germline ends. The CDR3 is 12 amino acids. Authors' processing steps: Scientists estimated how many nucleated cells there were by amplifying reference gene primers. Profiling relied on immunoSEQ multiplex PCR, and the TCRdb table lists in-frame clones only, not all of them. The DNA was the basis for D and trimming; V, J and clone size are from that table. The table shows some 70,000 clones, with less than 90% occurring only once. The Seattle patients, enrolled during active infection, were followed longitudinally.

The rearrangement uses TRBV29-1 and TRBJ2-7, with D unresolved. The sequenced sample was peripheral blood. This TCR came from a man in his forties or fifties with COVID-19, enrolled during active disease. This CDR3 reads CSVVSRTYEQYF. CDR3 DNA sequence: TGCAGCGTTGTTAGCAGAACCTACGAGCAGTACTTC.